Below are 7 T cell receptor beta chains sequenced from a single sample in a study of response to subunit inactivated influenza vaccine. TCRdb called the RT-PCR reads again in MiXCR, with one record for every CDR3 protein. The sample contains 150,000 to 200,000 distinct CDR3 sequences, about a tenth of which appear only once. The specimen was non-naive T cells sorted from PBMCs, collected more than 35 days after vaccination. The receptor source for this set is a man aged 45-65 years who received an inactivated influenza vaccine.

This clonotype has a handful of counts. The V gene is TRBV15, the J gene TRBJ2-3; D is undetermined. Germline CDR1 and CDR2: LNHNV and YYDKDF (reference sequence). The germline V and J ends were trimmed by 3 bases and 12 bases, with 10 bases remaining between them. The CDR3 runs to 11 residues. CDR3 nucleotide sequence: TGTGCCACCAGCAGTAGAGTGACTCAGTATTTT. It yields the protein CATSSRVTQYF. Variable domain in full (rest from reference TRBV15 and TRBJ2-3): DAMVIQNPRYQVTQFGKPVTLSCSQTLNHNVMYWYQQKSSQAPKLLFHYYDKDFNNEADTPDNFQSRRPNTSFCFLDIRSPGLGDTAMYLCATSSRVTQYFGPGTRLTVL.

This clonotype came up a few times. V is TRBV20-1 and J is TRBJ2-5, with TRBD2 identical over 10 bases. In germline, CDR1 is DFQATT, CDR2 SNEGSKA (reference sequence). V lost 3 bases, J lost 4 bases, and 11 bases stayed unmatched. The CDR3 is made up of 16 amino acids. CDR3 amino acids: CSASSPAGGRLETQYF. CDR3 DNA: TGCAGTGCTAGCTCCCCAGCGGGGGGGCGGTTAGAGACCCAGTACTTC.

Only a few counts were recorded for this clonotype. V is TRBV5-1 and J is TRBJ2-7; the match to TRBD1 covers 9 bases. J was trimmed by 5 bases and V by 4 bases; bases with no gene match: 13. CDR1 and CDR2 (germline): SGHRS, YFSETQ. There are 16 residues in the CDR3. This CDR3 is CASSRGQGRLFDEQYF. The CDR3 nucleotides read TGCGCCAGCAGCCGGGGACAGGGAAGGTTGTTCGACGAGCAGTACTTC. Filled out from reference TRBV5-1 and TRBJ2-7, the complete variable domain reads KAGVTQTPRYLIKTRGQQVTLSCSPISGHRSVSWYQQTPGQGLQFLFEYFSETQRNKGNFPGRFSGRQFSNSRSEMNVSTLELGDSALYLCASSRGQGRLFDEQYFGPGTRLTVT.

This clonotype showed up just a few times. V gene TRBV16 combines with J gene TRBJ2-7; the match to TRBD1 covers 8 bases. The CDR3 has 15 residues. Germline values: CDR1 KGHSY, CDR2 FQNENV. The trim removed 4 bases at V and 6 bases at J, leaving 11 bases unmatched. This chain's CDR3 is CASSRFQGAQGEQYF. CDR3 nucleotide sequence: TGTGCCAGCAGCCGATTTCAGGGGGCGCAGGGCGAGCAGTACTTC.

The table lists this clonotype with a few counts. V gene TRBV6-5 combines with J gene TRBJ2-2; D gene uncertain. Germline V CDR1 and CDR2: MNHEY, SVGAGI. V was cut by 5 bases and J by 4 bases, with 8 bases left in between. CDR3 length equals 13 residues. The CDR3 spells CASSNLGTGELFF. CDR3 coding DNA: TGTGCCAGCAGTAACCTGGGCACCGGGGAGCTGTTTTTT.

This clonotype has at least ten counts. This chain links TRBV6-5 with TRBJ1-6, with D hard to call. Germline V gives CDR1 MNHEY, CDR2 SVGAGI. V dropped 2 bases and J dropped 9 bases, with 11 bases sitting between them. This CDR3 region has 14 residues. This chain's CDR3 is CASSYTQSSSPLHF. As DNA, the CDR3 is TGTGCCAGCAGTTACACACAGTCGTCTTCACCCCTCCACTTT.

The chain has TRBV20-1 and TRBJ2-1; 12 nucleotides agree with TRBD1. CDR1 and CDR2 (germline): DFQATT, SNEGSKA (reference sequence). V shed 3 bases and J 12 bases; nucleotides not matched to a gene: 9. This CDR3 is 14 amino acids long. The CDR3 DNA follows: TGCAGTGCTAGTGTGGGGACAGGGGGCGCCGGGCAGTTCTTC. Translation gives CSASVGTGGAGQFF.